Each of the 30 T cell receptor beta chains below was sequenced from the same sample in a study of TIL therapy for anti-PD-1-resistant metastatic lung cancer. Time point noted: pre-treatment sample, taken before nivolumab and TIL therapy. This was the immunoSEQ v3 assay. Generated by immunoSEQ multiplex PCR, the TCRdb table keeps only in-frame clones and is missing some. Of 12,000 or so clones listed, approximately 80% are singletons. Sequenced material: blood, taken at baseline. The receptors were gathered from a person between 25 and 80 years old with non-small cell lung cancer.

The chain combines TRBV30 with TRBJ2-7; a possible D gene is TRBD1 (6 bases). Germline assignment: CDR1 GTSNPN and CDR2 SVGIG (reference sequence). Trimming removed 0 bases at V and 0 bases at J, with 6 bases between. The CDR3 loop spans 13 amino acids. CDR3: CAWSVQGSYEQYF. In DNA form, the CDR3 reads TGTGCCTGGAGTGTACAGGGCTCCTACGAGCAGTACTTC.

This chain connects TRBV11-3 to TRBJ2-2; TRBD2 matches 7 bases. The CDR3 sequence is 15 residues long. Germline CDR1 reads SGHNT; CDR2 reads YENEEA. The V gene end was trimmed by 5 bases and the J gene end by 4 bases; junction bases not matched to a gene: 7. Here the CDR3 DNA reads TGTGCCAGCAGCCCGGGCGGGGGAAGCACCGGGGAGCTGTTTTTT. Translated, it gives CASSPGGGSTGELFF. The full variable domain, its missing parts supplied by reference TRBV11-3 and TRBJ2-2, is EAGVVQSPRYKIIEKKQPVAFWCNPISGHNTLYWYLQNLGQGPELLIRYENEEAVDDSQLPKDRFSAERLKGVDSTLKIQPAELGDSAVYLCASSPGGGSTGELFFGEGSRLTVL.

The gene calls are TRBV2 and TRBJ1-5, with D hard to call. The CDR3 has 14 amino acids. Between the trimmed V and J ends, which lost 4 bases and 7 bases, there was a span of 14 bases. Per the germline V gene, CDR1 is SNHLY and CDR2 is FYNNEI. Here the CDR3 DNA reads TGTGCCAGCAGTGTTTTGCCGGAATGGCAGCCCCAGCATTTT. As protein: CASSVLPEWQPQHF.

The gene calls are TRBV7-2 and TRBJ2-2; no firm D call. Trimming shortened V by 2 bases and J by 0 bases, and 13 bases separated the two germline ends. Germline values: CDR1 SGHTA, CDR2 FQGNSA. The CDR3 has 17 residues. The CDR3 protein is CASSLFGGPTNTGELFF. CDR3 sequence (DNA): TGTGCCAGCAGCTTATTTGGCGGCCCTACGAACACCGGGGAGCTGTTTTTT.

This rearrangement joins TRBV27 to TRBJ2-5; maybe TRBD1 (6 bases). The CDR3 contains 15 residues. Germline CDR1 MNHEY, CDR2 SMNVEV (reference sequence). V was trimmed by 7 bases and J by 7 bases, leaving 22 bases between them. The CDR3 sequence: CASTKIGSLRGTQYF. DNA for the CDR3: TGTGCCAGCACTAAAATCGGGTCTCTCAGGGGGACCCAGTACTTC.

The rearrangement uses TRBV4-1 and TRBJ2-7, with D unclear. Germline V gives CDR1 MGHRA, CDR2 YSYEKL. V was pared by 1 base and J by 4 bases, with 11 bases between. The CDR3 consists of 14 residues. The CDR3 sequence is CASSQAHGSYEQYF. The CDR3 DNA is TGCGCCAGCAGCCAAGCTCACGGTTCGTACGAGCAGTACTTC.

The chain is built from TRBV19 and TRBJ2-3; 7 bases map to TRBD1. Germline V CDR1 and CDR2: LNHDA, SQIVND (reference sequence). The junction had 5 bases not matched to a gene; V was cut back by 6 bases and J by 2 bases. The length of the CDR3 is 14 residues. The DNA for the CDR3 is TGTGCCAGTAGGAACAGGGGCCCCACAGATACGCAGTATTTT. Its protein is CASRNRGPTDTQYF.

The V and J genes are TRBV9 and TRBJ2-5, with TRBD2 as a possible D gene (7 bases). V shed 0 bases and J shed 5 bases, with 11 bases lying between them. Germline-derived CDR1 and CDR2 are SGDLS and YYNGEE. The length of the CDR3 is 14 residues. CDR3 loop: CASSVAGRGETQYF. DNA for the CDR3: TGTGCCAGCAGCGTAGCAGGGAGGGGGGAGACCCAGTACTTC. Combining the CDR3 with reference TRBV9 and TRBJ2-5 gives the whole variable domain DSGVTQTPKHLITATGQRVTLRCSPRSGDLSVYWYQQSLDQGLQFLIQYYNGEERAKGNILERFSAQQFPDLHSELNLSSLELGDSALYFCASSVAGRGETQYFGPGTRLLVL.

This chain links TRBV30 with TRBJ1-1; no reliable D call. This CDR3 has 13 amino acids. V was trimmed by 2 bases and J by 0 bases, leaving 7 bases between them. Germline assignment: CDR1 GTSNPN and CDR2 SVGIG (reference sequence). The CDR3 spells CAWSSWLNTEAFF. The CDR3 DNA follows: TGTGCCTGGAGTTCCTGGTTGAACACTGAAGCTTTCTTT.

The chain joins TRBV30 to TRBJ2-1, with 7 bases lining up with TRBD2. Trimming cost V 2 bases and J 7 bases; bases outside gene matches: 14. Germline assignment: CDR1 GTSNPN and CDR2 SVGIG (reference sequence). The CDR3 contains 16 residues. CDR3 nucleotides: TGTGCCTGGAGTCCGATGGGAGGGATGGCGGTGAATGAGCAGTTCTTC. Its translation is CAWSPMGGMAVNEQFF.

The chain links TRBV6-6 to TRBJ2-5; tentatively, D is TRBD1 (5 bases). Between the trimmed V and J ends, which lost 4 bases and 5 bases, there was a span of 14 bases. The CDR3 spans 14 residues. CDR1 MNHNY and CDR2 SVGAGI come from the germline V gene (reference sequence). The CDR3 DNA is TGTGCCAGCAGTTTAACAGGAAGAGGCGAGACCCAGTACTTC. Protein sequence: CASSLTGRGETQYF.

The V gene is TRBV11-2, the J gene TRBJ2-1; 11 bases are a match to TRBD2. CDR3 size: 17 residues. Germline lookup yields CDR1 SGHAT and CDR2 FQNNGV. Trimming took 4 bases from V and 4 from J; bases not matched to a gene: 9. DNA for the CDR3: TGTGCCAGCAGCTATCTGCGACTAGCGGGAAGATACAATGAGCAGTTCTTC. Its protein product is CASSYLRLAGRYNEQFF.

The chain couples TRBV23-1 to TRBJ1-2; D unclear. TRBV23-1 is an ORF, and what it does is uncertain. The CDR3 is 18 residues long. V was trimmed by 0 bases and J by 1 base, leaving 18 bases between them. The CDR3 is CASSQSFPAGEVNYGYTF. The CDR3 DNA follows: TGCGCCAGCAGTCAATCGTTCCCAGCCGGAGAGGTTAACTATGGCTACACCTTC.

The table lists this clone with a few counts. The CDR3 end shows no conserved phenylalanine or tryptophan, and so a read error is likely. The limits of the CDR3 on the DNA are not certain, so only TCRdb's listed CDR3 is given. This rearrangement joins TRBV23-1 to TRBJ1-4; the listed D gene, TRBD1, was not tested against the DNA. TRBV23-1 is marked as an open reading frame, function uncertain. 8 amino acids form the CDR3, both terminal residues included. CDR3 sequence reads: CASSPSVL.

The chain combines TRBV5-1 with TRBJ2-1; D possibly uses TRBD1 or TRBD2 (6 bases each). The germline CDR1 and CDR2 sequences are SGHRS and YFSETQ. The CDR3 totals 14 residues. Trimming removed 2 bases at V and 4 bases at J, with 10 bases between. CDR3 sequence (DNA): TGCGCCAGCAGCTTATCGGGGGCTTACAATGAGCAGTTCTTC. Protein: CASSLSGAYNEQFF.

The V and J genes are TRBV6-5 and TRBJ2-3; tentatively, D is TRBD2 (5 bases). CDR3 length: 13 residues. The germline V gene has CDR1 MNHEY and CDR2 SVGAGI. V lost 2 bases and J 6 bases, leaving 9 bases between the germline ends. CDR3 amino acids: CASSYRQRDTQYF. The CDR3 DNA is TGTGCCAGCAGTTACAGGCAGCGGGATACGCAGTATTTT.

The chain has TRBV27 and TRBJ2-7; maybe TRBD1 (6 bases). Per germline, CDR1 MNHEY and CDR2 SMNVEV (reference sequence). V lost 6 bases and J lost 3, with 15 bases in between. This CDR3 has 14 residues. CDR3 in amino acids: CASSTLPQGYEQYF. The CDR3 DNA reads as TGTGCCAGCAGCACGTTACCACAGGGCTACGAGCAGTACTTC.

The chain uses TRBV28 and TRBJ2-2; 14 bases map to TRBD2. The CDR3 contains 19 residues. Germline CDR1 reads MDHEN; CDR2 reads SYDVKM. The V and J ends lost 7 bases and 5 bases, in that order; junction bases with no gene match: 15. The CDR3: CASTRPGLAGEGGTGELFF. As DNA, the CDR3 is TGTGCCAGCACCAGACCGGGACTAGCGGGAGAGGGGGGGACCGGGGAGCTGTTTTTT.

The chain links TRBV7-5 to TRBJ2-7; TRBD1, the D gene given by the table, was not confirmed from the DNA. TRBV7-5 is noted as a pseudogene. CDR3 length: 19 residues. The CDR3 DNA sequence: TGTGTCAGAAGCCTAATCAAGCCGAGTGACAGGTTTTTCTCCTACGAGCAGTACTTC. Amino acids: CVRSLIKPSDRFFSYEQYF.

The chain links TRBV9 to TRBJ2-5; the D is unclear. V lost 1 base, J lost 1 base, and 11 bases lay in between. The CDR3 runs to 15 residues. The germline gives CDR1 SGDLS, CDR2 YYNGEE. The CDR3 DNA reads as TGTGCCAGCAGCGTAACACAGAGCTTCCAAGAGACCCAGTACTTC. Translating it yields CASSVTQSFQETQYF.

The gene calls are TRBV18 and TRBJ1-3, with 7 nucleotides matching TRBD1. Losses at the gene ends were 8 bases for V and 0 bases for J; bases not matched to a gene: 13. The CDR3 spans 17 residues. In germline, CDR1 is KGHSH, CDR2 LQKENI. The CDR3: CASRAPGQTFSGNTIYF. In nucleotides, the CDR3 is TGTGCCAGCCGTGCTCCGGGACAGACTTTCTCTGGAAACACCATATATTTT.

The chain has TRBV19 and TRBJ1-5; the D gene is possibly TRBD1 (6 bases). CDR1 and CDR2 (germline): LNHDA, SQIVND (reference sequence). The CDR3 sequence is 14 residues long. V was pared by 1 base and J by 8 bases, with 12 bases between. Here the CDR3 DNA reads TGTGCCAGTAGTATAGGAGGGGGTATAGAGCCCCAGCATTTT. Protein: CASSIGGGIEPQHF.

The table lists this clone with a count of one. This chain links TRBV4-1 with TRBJ2-3; D tentatively reads TRBD1 or TRBD2 (5 bases each). Trimming left V 6 bases short and J 0 bases short, with 16 bases between. This CDR3 is built from 16 residues. The germline V gene has CDR1 MGHRA and CDR2 YSYEKL. CDR3: CASRGDGFFSTDTQYF. CDR3 coding DNA: TGCGCCAGCAGAGGGGACGGTTTTTTTAGCACAGATACGCAGTATTTT.

The V call is TRBV6-6, the J call TRBJ1-2, with 8 nucleotides matching TRBD1. The germline CDR1 and CDR2 sequences are MNHNY and SVGAGI (reference sequence). CDR3 length: 14 residues. With V trimmed by 3 bases and J by 4 bases, 4 bases remained unmatched. DNA for the CDR3: TGTGCCAGCAGTTATGGGGGACAGGCCTATGGCTACACCTTC. This sequence encodes CASSYGGQAYGYTF.

The chain joins TRBV7-6 to TRBJ2-7; TRBD2 might be the D (5 bases). CDR3 length: 16 amino acids. The germline CDR1 and CDR2 sequences are SGHVS and FNYEAQ. V was shortened by 5 bases and J by 5 bases, with 22 bases between the two germline ends. The CDR3 DNA is TGTGCCAGCAGCCTAGAGAGCAGGCCAACCGGGGACGAGCAGTACTTC. Translated: CASSLESRPTGDEQYF. Looking up the rest from reference TRBV7-6 and TRBJ2-7 gives the full variable domain: GAGVSQSPRYKVTKRGQDVALRCDPISGHVSLYWYRQALGQGPEFLTYFNYEAQQDKSGLPNDRFSAERPEGSISTLTIQRTEQRDSAMYRCASSLESRPTGDEQYFGPGTRLTVT.

The V and J genes are TRBV7-9 and TRBJ2-1; possibly TRBD1 for D (5 bases). Looked up from germline, CDR1 is SEHNR and CDR2 is FQNEAQ (reference sequence). The ends were cut back, 2 bases at V and 8 bases at J, with 13 bases in the middle. The CDR3 is 14 residues long. CDR3 in amino acids: CASSLNEWGYEQFF. The CDR3 DNA is TGTGCCAGCAGCTTAAATGAATGGGGCTATGAGCAGTTCTTC.

J is TRBJ2-3 and V is TRBV7-9; 13 bases are a match to TRBD2. The germline CDR1 and CDR2 sequences are SEHNR and FQNEAQ (reference sequence). The CDR3 totals 17 residues. The J segment lost 4 bases and the V segment lost 0 bases, leaving 4 bases of the junction unmatched. CDR3 protein: CASSLAVTSGRADTQYF. CDR3 DNA sequence: TGTGCCAGCAGCTTAGCGGTCACTAGCGGGAGGGCAGATACGCAGTATTTT.

The chain links TRBV5-5 to TRBJ1-5; 9 bases are shared with TRBD1. CDR3 size: 18 residues. The V gene end was trimmed by 4 bases and the J gene end by 2 bases; junction bases not matched to a gene: 13. Germline V CDR1 and CDR2: SGHKS, YYEKEE (reference sequence). CDR3 residues: CASSMSNRGLYGNQPQHF. CDR3 sequence (DNA): TGTGCCAGCAGCATGAGTAACAGGGGGCTTTATGGCAATCAGCCCCAGCATTTT.

The rearrangement uses TRBV18 and TRBJ2-5; 10 nucleotides align to TRBD1. This CDR3 is 14 amino acids long. From germline, CDR1 is KGHSH and CDR2 LQKENI. V shed 6 bases and J 5 bases; nucleotides not matched to a gene: 6. The CDR3 is CASSSRGQGETQYF. The CDR3 nucleotides are TGTGCCAGCTCGTCCCGGGGACAGGGGGAGACCCAGTACTTC.

The V gene is TRBV4-1, the J gene TRBJ2-1, with D unresolved. This CDR3 is 13 amino acids long. V lost 0 bases and J 7 bases, leaving 7 bases between the germline ends. Germline-derived CDR1 and CDR2 are MGHRA and YSYEKL. The DNA of the CDR3 is TGCGCCAGCAGCCAAGAATTCGCAAATGAGCAGTTCTTC. Residues: CASSQEFANEQFF.